The entry below describes one T cell receptor (beta chain). The antigen is not known. Specified time point: longitudinal time-point 1 (baseline). A total of 2 million PBMCs stored at -80 degrees C provided the unsorted libraries. Every sequencing run produced over 160 million TCR-beta sequences, and the sequences from any one run covered 15-18 subjects. TCRdb analysed the 5' RACE reads with MiXCR anew, one entry per CDR3 protein. The sample contains more than 70,000 distinct CDR3 sequences, about a tenth of which appear only once. This sample was included in a study of neurological immune-mediated disorders. Study results and caveats: No CDR3 amino acid sequences recurred among expanded clones across subjects, suggesting private repertoires in all groups.

Germline CDR1 and CDR2: SGHRS and YFSETQ. CDR3 length: 16 amino acids. Trimming took 0 bases from V and 2 from J, leaving 12 bases between them. The TCR sequence derives from a man aged 25-45 years in good health. The chain uses TRBV5-1 and TRBJ1-5, with D possibly matching TRBD1 (6 bases). The sequencing input was PBMCs. The CDR3 sequence is CASSLVSGGGNQPQHF. In DNA, the CDR3 is TGCGCCAGCAGCTTGGTTTCGGGGGGCGGCAATCAGCCCCAGCATTTT.